This is a list of T cell receptor beta chains from one sample in a study of blood T cell repertoires in COVID-19. Assay: immunoSEQ multiplex PCR; the TCRdb copy retains only in-frame clones and omits some. The sample has roughly 95,000 clones; about 90% are singletons. Sequencing was carried out using peripheral blood. Receptors were obtained from a woman aged 50 to 60 in a cohort sampled during active COVID-19. The CDR3 runs from the conserved cysteine through the conserved F or W. D genes are given only for firm matches. The size field is filled for only some rows; it gives once, few, many or a size class.

V gene	D gene	J gene	clone size	CDR3 DNA	CDR3 protein
TRBV10-3	.	TRBJ1-3	.	TGTGCCATCAGTACCCGGGACAAGGGAAACACCATATATTTT	CAISTRDKGNTIYF
TRBV10-3	TRBD1	TRBJ1-1	.	TGTGCCATCAAGGCCGTCGACAGGGGCATTGAAGCTTTCTTT	CAIKAVDRGIEAFF
TRBV2	TRBD1	TRBJ2-7	.	TGTGCCAGCGGGACAGAGCCTAGGGTGCAGTACTTC	CASGTEPRVQYF
TRBV6-5	.	TRBJ2-7	once	TGTGCCAGCAGTTCCCTCACTTACGAGCAGTACTTC	CASSSLTYEQYF
TRBV6-5	TRBD1	TRBJ1-1	.	TGTGCCAGCAGAGGGGACAGCAGGGCTGTTGCTTTCTTT	CASRGDSRAVAFF
TRBV5-1	TRBD1	TRBJ2-1	.	TGCGCCAGCAGCTTGGAAGGACAGGGGGAGTTCTTC	CASSLEGQGEFF
TRBV12-5	TRBD1	TRBJ1-4	.	TGTGCTAGTGGTTCGGACAGGACCTGGTCCCCTACTCCTAATGAAAAACTGTTTTTT	CASGSDRTWSPTPNEKLFF
TRBV18	TRBD2	TRBJ2-1	.	TGTGCCAGCTCACGCTTTCGGGAGGATGAGCAGTTCTTC	CASSRFREDEQFF
TRBV3-1/TRBV3-2	TRBD2	TRBJ2-7	.	TGTGCCAGCAGCCAAGATGCTAGCGGGAGTGGCGAGCAGTACTTC	CASSQDASGSGEQYF
TRBV7-9	.	TRBJ1-1	.	TGTGCCAGCAGCCCTGCCCGATCTGCGACAGAAAACACTGAAGCTTTCTTT	CASSPARSATENTEAFF
TRBV28	.	TRBJ2-7	.	TGTGCCAGCAGGGCAGGCACACCACAAAAGCAGTACTTC	CASRAGTPQKQYF
TRBV28	TRBD1	TRBJ1-4	.	TGTGCCAGCAGCCGCCGTACAGGGGAAGGTGAAAAACTGTTTTTT	CASSRRTGEGEKLFF
TRBV5-1	TRBD1	TRBJ2-5	.	TGCGCCAGCAGCCTTGGGACAGGGGTAAAGGAGACCCAGTACTTC	CASSLGTGVKETQYF
TRBV6-1	.	TRBJ2-6	.	TGTGCCAGCAGTAAAGACTCTGAAACTACTGGGGCCAACGTCCTGACTTTC	CASSKDSETTGANVLTF
TRBV5-1	TRBD2	TRBJ2-3	.	TGCGCCAGCAGCTCCTTAGCGGGAGGGGGCACAGATACGCAGTATTTT	CASSSLAGGGTDTQYF
TRBV4-1	TRBD1	TRBJ1-1	.	TGCGCCAGCAGCAGACCTTCTAGGGGGCGGGCTGAAGCTTTCTTT	CASSRPSRGRAEAFF
TRBV18	.	TRBJ2-2	.	TGTGCCAGCTCAAGGGAGGCCGGGGAGCTGTTTTTT	CASSREAGELFF
TRBV5-1	TRBD1	TRBJ1-6	.	TGCGCCAGCAGCTTAGGAGACAGGGGGTCACCCCTCCACTTT	CASSLGDRGSPLHF
TRBV11-3	.	TRBJ2-7	.	TGTGCCAGCAGCTTAGAGGGGCATGGCCAGTACTTC	CASSLEGHGQYF
TRBV7-9	TRBD2	TRBJ2-7	.	TGTGCCACCGGGACTAGCGGGAGGGCCTACGAGCAGTACTTC	CATGTSGRAYEQYF
TRBV20-1	.	TRBJ2-7	.	TGCAGTGCTAGTTACGGGACCTACGAGCAGTACTTC	CSASYGTYEQYF
TRBV7-2	.	TRBJ1-5	.	TGTGCCAGCAGCTTATTGGGACTTCAGCCCCAGCATTTT	CASSLLGLQPQHF
TRBV19	TRBD1	TRBJ2-7	once	TGTGCCAGTAGTATAGATAGGGGACAGACCTACGAGCAGTACTTC	CASSIDRGQTYEQYF
TRBV6-4	TRBD1	TRBJ2-1	.	TGTGCCAGCAGATCCGGGACAGGGAATTACAATGAGCAGTTCTTC	CASRSGTGNYNEQFF
TRBV7-9	.	TRBJ1-1	.	TGTGCCAGCAGGGGGAGGTGGAACACTGAAGCTTTCTTT	CASRGRWNTEAFF
TRBV12-3/TRBV12-4	.	TRBJ2-1	.	TGTGCCAGCAGTCCTGGACAAAATGAGCAGTTCTTC	CASSPGQNEQFF
TRBV25-1	.	TRBJ2-3	.	TGTGCCAGCAGTGGTTGGAGTCGGACAGATACGCAGTATTTT	CASSGWSRTDTQYF
TRBV6-2/TRBV6-3	.	TRBJ2-7	once	TGTGCCAGCAGTTCGGGAGATCACCCTACGGGCGAGCAGTACTTC	CASSSGDHPTGEQYF
TRBV6-1	.	TRBJ1-1	.	TGTGCCAGCTCCCAGTCGTCAGAAGCTTTCTTT	CASSQSSEAFF
TRBV24-1	.	TRBJ2-2	.	TGTGCCACCAGTGATTCGCGCCGGGTCCCCACCGGGGAGCTGTTTTTT	CATSDSRRVPTGELFF
TRBV6-6	.	TRBJ2-3	.	TGTGCCAGCAGTTACCGGACGGGGACAGATACGCAGTATTTT	CASSYRTGTDTQYF
TRBV9	.	TRBJ2-3	.	TGTGCCAGCAGCGTAGTAACGGGGAACACAGATACGCAGTATTTT	CASSVVTGNTDTQYF
TRBV12-3/TRBV12-4	TRBD2	TRBJ2-3	.	TGTGCCAGCACCCCCCGGGAGGGAGATACGCAGTATTTT	CASTPREGDTQYF
TRBV19	TRBD1	TRBJ1-6	once	TGTGCCAGTAGTATCAACAGGGGTGGGTCACCCCTCCACTTT	CASSINRGGSPLHF
TRBV6-1	.	TRBJ2-5	.	TGTGCCAGCAGTGATAGAAGAGAGACCCAGTACTTC	CASSDRRETQYF
TRBV6-5	.	TRBJ2-7	.	TGTGCCAGCAGCCGTGACAGCGCGGCCTACGAGCAGTACTTC	CASSRDSAAYEQYF
TRBV3-1/TRBV3-2	TRBD1	TRBJ2-7	once	TGTGCCAGCAGCCAACTACGGGACAGGGGACACGAGCAGTACTTC	CASSQLRDRGHEQYF
TRBV6-2/TRBV6-3	TRBD2	TRBJ2-1	.	TGTGCCAGCAGCTCTACTAGCGGGGGGTCCTACAATGAGCAGTTCTTC	CASSSTSGGSYNEQFF
TRBV7-9	.	TRBJ2-5	.	TGTGCCAGCAGCCGTGGGGCAATCCAAGAGACCCAGTACTTC	CASSRGAIQETQYF
TRBV18	TRBD2	TRBJ2-1	.	TGTGCCAGCTCACCAAGGTATGTAGCGGGATCCTACAATGAGCAGTTCTTC	CASSPRYVAGSYNEQFF
TRBV6-5	.	TRBJ1-2	.	TGTGCCAGCAGTCGCCCGCGACCGCTGTTCGGGGGCTACACCTTC	CASSRPRPLFGGYTF
TRBV7-8	.	TRBJ1-5	.	TGTGCCAGCAGCTTAGCCGGGGGATATCAGCCCCAGCATTTT	CASSLAGGYQPQHF
TRBV5-1	TRBD2	TRBJ2-7	.	TGCGCCAGCAGCTTAGGTAGCGGGGGTCGGGGCGAGCAGTACTTC	CASSLGSGGRGEQYF
TRBV5-1	TRBD2	TRBJ2-7	.	TGCGCCAGCATGTCCGGGACTAGCGACGCCTACGAGCAGTACTTC	CASMSGTSDAYEQYF
TRBV5-1	TRBD1	TRBJ1-1	.	TGCGCCAGCAGGACAGGGTTAGGAAACACTGAAGCTTTCTTT	CASRTGLGNTEAFF
TRBV2	TRBD1	TRBJ2-2	.	TGTGCCAGCAGTCGGGATCAGGGGACAGAGTCCACCGGGGAGCTGTTTTTT	CASSRDQGTESTGELFF
TRBV30	TRBD1	TRBJ1-2	.	TGTGCCTGGAGCGATCCAGGGGGCATCTATGGCTACACCTTC	CAWSDPGGIYGYTF
TRBV6-6	TRBD2	TRBJ2-5	.	TGTGCCAGCAGTTCCCCGCCAGAAGCGGGGCAAGAGACCCAGTACTTC	CASSSPPEAGQETQYF
TRBV3-1/TRBV3-2	.	TRBJ2-2	.	TGTGCCAGCAGCCCCCGAGGGGGCACCGGGGAGCTGTTTTTT	CASSPRGGTGELFF
TRBV27	TRBD1	TRBJ1-1	.	TGTGCCAGCGCTCGGGACAGATTCACTGAAGCTTTCTTT	CASARDRFTEAFF
TRBV6-6	.	TRBJ1-1	.	TGTGCCAGCAGTTACTCAGGGGCGGACACTGAAGCTTTCTTT	CASSYSGADTEAFF
TRBV6-5	.	TRBJ1-1	.	TGTGCCAGCACCAGTCAGGGGAACACTGAAGCTTTCTTT	CASTSQGNTEAFF
TRBV2	.	TRBJ2-6	.	TGTGCCAGCAGTCCTTATTGGAGCTCTGGGGCCAACGTCCTGACTTTC	CASSPYWSSGANVLTF
TRBV12-3/TRBV12-4	.	TRBJ1-6	.	TGTGCCAGCAGTCCGCGAGGCCAATCACCCCTCCACTTT	CASSPRGQSPLHF
TRBV28	.	TRBJ1-6	.	TGTGCCAGCAGTTCCGCCCAGGGGAATTCACCCCTCCACTTT	CASSSAQGNSPLHF